What follows is one TCR beta chain and its context. Antigen specificity is unknown. Repertoires were generated with immunoSEQ multiplex PCR, while TCRdb's copy carries only in-frame clones and drops some. The sample holds more than 250,000 clones, approximately 86% seen once. The sample originates from a study of cytomegalovirus exposure and HLA in healthy donors. Trimming shortened V by 2 bases and J by 8 bases, and 12 bases separated the two germline ends. Germline V gene data show CDR1 as PRHDT and CDR2 as FYEKMQ (reference sequence). CDR3 length: 13 amino acids. Whole-study results and caveats: The tendency of first-cohort TCR clusters to co-occur in the 110 or so validation repertoires emerged from a later analysis.

Separate from the roughly 730-subject first cohort, the approximately 120-subject validation cohort was the one that the donors belonged to. The sequencing input was PBMCs. The TCR comes from a woman in her thirties in good health and CMV-seropositive. This rearrangement joins TRBV13 to TRBJ1-1; no firm D call. The CDR3 coding sequence is TGTGCCAGCAGCTTACTAATAGGAGAGGAAGCTTTCTTT. Translated, it gives CASSLLIGEEAFF.